The source of this T cell receptor beta chain is a study of blood T cell repertoires in COVID-19. As for the study in general: Collection of acute and convalescent COVID-19 samples took place in the United States, Italy and Spain. Nucleic acid was either cDNA or gDNA, and it came from T cells, B-cell-depleted T cells, or PBMCs.

Original handling: Scientists estimated how many nucleated cells there were by amplifying reference gene primers. TCRdb's table, derived via immunoSEQ multiplex PCR, lists solely in-frame clones and lacks some. From that table come the V and J calls and clone size; the DNA was used to work out D and trimming. In the table there are about 200,000 clones, 65% to 85% of which are singletons. The clonotype comes from a human donor in a cohort sampled during active COVID-19. Sequenced: peripheral blood.

CDR3 protein: CATSRVGGIEAFF. The CDR3 coding sequence is TGTGCCACCAGCAGAGTTGGCGGAATAGAAGCTTTCTTT. The rearrangement uses TRBV15 and TRBJ1-1; D gene unclear. Deletions cut 1 base from V and 8 bases from J, with 11 bases between. The CDR3 loop spans 13 amino acids. The germline V gene encodes CDR1 LNHNV and CDR2 YYDKDF (reference sequence).